These 24 T cell receptor beta chains originate from one sample sequenced in a study of blood T cell repertoires in COVID-19. The assay was immunoSEQ multiplex PCR, and TCRdb's table has in-frame clones only and misses some. The sample yields 180,000 or so clones, roughly 80% seen once. Source material: peripheral blood. Receptor source: a woman aged 70-85 years with acute or convalescent COVID-19.

A word on this clone: A much larger clone is a single base away; this may be a read error. Distinct nucleotide sequences in the sample also encode this CDR3. V usage is TRBV4-1 and J usage is TRBJ1-1; 12 bases are a match to TRBD1. The length of the CDR3 is 16 residues. CDR1 and CDR2 (germline): MGHRA, YSYEKL. For the CDR3, the DNA is TGCGCTAGCAGCCAGGGACAGGGGGCCATGAACACTGAAGCTTTCTTT. Protein sequence: CASSQGQGAMNTEAFF.

A single count supports this clone. The CDR3 loop reads CASSPGLRGGELFF. The CDR3 DNA is TGTGCCAGTAGCCCGGGACTTCGAGGAGGGGAGCTGTTTTTT. The chain joins TRBV19 to TRBJ2-2, with a weak D call TRBD2 (6 bases). CDR3 length: 14 amino acids. Germline CDR1 reads LNHDA; CDR2 reads SQIVND (reference sequence). The ends were cut back, 6 bases at V and 8 bases at J, with 16 bases in the middle.

The rearrangement uses TRBV19 and TRBJ1-2; D gene ambiguous. The CDR3 totals 14 residues. Per the germline V gene, CDR1 is LNHDA and CDR2 is SQIVND (reference sequence). V dropped 3 bases and J dropped 1 base, with 9 bases sitting between them. CDR3 coding DNA: TGTGCCAGTAGTATTGCAGACTATAACTATGGCTACACCTTC. Its protein is CASSIADYNYGYTF. Combining the CDR3 with reference TRBV19 and TRBJ1-2 gives the whole variable domain DGGITQSPKYLFRKEGQNVTLSCEQNLNHDAMYWYRQDPGQGLRLIYYSQIVNDFQKGDIAEGYSVSREKKESFPLTVTSAQKNPTAFYLCASSIADYNYGYTFGSGTRLTVV.

The chain uses TRBV2 and TRBJ2-5; possibly TRBD1 for D (6 bases). The CDR3 totals 12 residues. In germline, CDR1 is SNHLY, CDR2 FYNNEI. Trimming stripped 5 bases from V and 5 bases from J, with 9 bases between. The CDR3 region is CASSQGQETQYF. In DNA, the CDR3 is TGTGCCAGCAGTCAGGGGCAGGAGACCCAGTACTTC.

This clone was recorded once. Relative to the germline gene, one junction end is altered; a read error may explain this. The J gene is TRBJ2-3, the V gene TRBV7-7; D possibly corresponds to TRBD1 (6 bases). In germline, CDR1 is SSHAT, CDR2 FNYEAQ (reference sequence). The CDR3 contains 14 residues. In DNA form, the CDR3 reads TGTGCTAGCAGGAGAGGGGGAAGCACAGATACGCAGTATTTT. Its protein product is CASRRGGSTDTQYF.

This CDR3 reads CASSTVISGNTIYF. The CDR3 region has the DNA TGTGCCAGTAGTACGGTAATCTCTGGAAACACCATATATTTT. V is TRBV19 and J is TRBJ1-3, with unresolved D. Germline V gene data show CDR1 as LNHDA and CDR2 as SQIVND (reference sequence). The germline V and J ends were trimmed by 4 bases and 0 bases, with 7 bases remaining between them. CDR3 length equals 14 residues.

This clone was seen many times. The rearrangement links TRBV5-1 to TRBJ2-7; 10 bases are shared with TRBD2. The CDR3 has 16 residues. Unmatched junction bases numbered 7, after V lost 3 bases and J lost 1 base. CDR1 and CDR2 from the germline V gene are SGHRS and YFSETQ. This chain's CDR3 is CASSWASGSGSYEQYF. DNA of the CDR3: TGCGCCAGCAGCTGGGCTAGCGGGAGTGGTTCCTACGAGCAGTACTTC.

CDR3 nucleotide sequence: TGTGCCAGCACTAGGGGATCTGGAAACACCATATATTTT. The encoded protein is CASTRGSGNTIYF. The rearrangement joins TRBV12-3 or TRBV12-4 to TRBJ1-3, with D perhaps TRBD1 (5 bases). Trimming took 7 bases from V and 1 from J, leaving 8 bases between them. There are 13 residues in the CDR3.

V usage is TRBV19 and J usage is TRBJ2-3; 8 nucleotides match TRBD2. The CDR3 sequence is 17 residues long. Per the germline V gene, CDR1 is LNHDA and CDR2 is SQIVND (reference sequence). J was trimmed by 3 bases and V by 6 bases; bases with no gene match: 14. The CDR3 DNA is TGTGCCAGTAGAGCCTTCGGGAGGGCCGAGGAGACAGATACGCAGTATTTT. As protein: CASRAFGRAEETDTQYF. The full variable domain, in which reference TRBV19 and TRBJ2-3 provide the parts outside the CDR3, is DGGITQSPKYLFRKEGQNVTLSCEQNLNHDAMYWYRQDPGQGLRLIYYSQIVNDFQKGDIAEGYSVSREKKESFPLTVTSAQKNPTAFYLCASRAFGRAEETDTQYFGPGTRLTVL.

The chain employs TRBV19 and TRBJ1-2; the match to TRBD1 covers 10 bases. Losses at the gene ends were 0 bases for V and 5 bases for J; bases not matched to a gene: 12. The CDR3 sequence is 18 residues long. Germline V gene data show CDR1 as LNHDA and CDR2 as SQIVND (reference sequence). Here the CDR3 DNA reads TGTGCCAGTAGTATAGATCTTGGCCCCGGACAGGGGGAGTATGGCTACACCTTC. This gives the protein CASSIDLGPGQGEYGYTF.

This clone was seen once. This sequence joins TRBV27 and TRBJ1-6; D uncertain. CDR1 is MNHEY, CDR2 SMNVEV, per germline (reference sequence). The CDR3 is 13 residues long. V lost 5 bases to trimming and J lost 7 bases, with 9 bases between them. The CDR3, as DNA: TGTGCCAGCAGTCCCTGGGCCAATTCACCCCTCCACTTT. Translation: CASSPWANSPLHF.

V gene TRBV7-2 combines with J gene TRBJ1-1; maybe TRBD1 (6 bases). Germline CDR1 and CDR2: SGHTA and FQGNSA. Trimming cost V 3 bases and J 5 bases, with 13 bases left between them. The CDR3 contains 14 residues. The CDR3 protein is CASSFAGDVTEAFF. The CDR3 DNA sequence: TGTGCCAGCAGCTTCGCAGGGGACGTGACTGAAGCTTTCTTT.

The V call is TRBV30, the J call TRBJ2-2; 13 bases line up with TRBD2. The CDR3 spans 16 residues. The junction had 6 bases not matched to a gene; V was cut back by 4 bases and J by 4 bases. The germline CDR1 and CDR2 sequences are GTSNPN and SVGIG (reference sequence). The CDR3 DNA reads as TGTGCCTGGAAAAGACTAGCGGGAGGTGTCACCGGGGAGCTGTTTTTT. This encodes CAWKRLAGGVTGELFF. The full variable domain, its missing parts supplied by reference TRBV30 and TRBJ2-2, is SQTIHQWPATLVQPVGSPLSLECTVEGTSNPNLYWYRQAAGRGLQLLFYSVGIGQISSEVPQNLSASRPQDRQFILSSKKLLLSDSGFYLCAWKRLAGGVTGELFFGEGSRLTVL.

The sample holds many counts of this clone. This chain links TRBV5-4 with TRBJ2-7, with 7 bases identical to TRBD1. The CDR3 totals 14 residues. Germline CDR1 is SGHNT and CDR2 is YYREEE (reference sequence). The junction had 9 bases not matched to a gene; V was cut back by 2 bases and J by 7 bases. The chain's CDR3 is CASSFDRAGSEQYF. In DNA, the CDR3 is TGTGCCAGCAGCTTCGACAGGGCCGGCAGTGAGCAGTACTTC.

V usage is TRBV19 and J usage is TRBJ2-1, with D possibly matching TRBD1 (7 bases). Between the trimmed V and J ends, which lost 6 bases and 2 bases, there was a span of 17 bases. This CDR3 contains 16 residues. Germline CDR1 and CDR2: LNHDA and SQIVND (reference sequence). The CDR3 region is CASSPRGRGAYNEQFF. The CDR3 DNA reads as TGTGCCAGTAGCCCCCGAGGCAGGGGGGCCTACAATGAGCAGTTCTTC.

The chain couples TRBV18 to TRBJ1-1; TRBD1 might be the D (5 bases). CDR1 KGHSH and CDR2 LQKENI come from the germline V gene. This CDR3 is 12 amino acids long. The V and J ends lost 9 bases and 5 bases respectively, with 13 bases between them. CDR3 coding DNA: TGTGCCAGTCGAGACAGTTCAACTGAAGCTTTCTTT. As protein: CASRDSSTEAFF.

The chain uses TRBV4-1 and TRBJ1-5, with D possibly matching TRBD1 (5 bases). CDR1 and CDR2 (germline): MGHRA, YSYEKL. Trimming took off 5 bases at V and 2 bases at J, with 19 bases between the two ends. This CDR3 has 17 residues. The chain's CDR3 is CASSNSRRVRGNQPQHF. The DNA of the CDR3 is TGCGCCAGCAGCAATTCCCGCAGGGTAAGGGGCAATCAGCCCCAGCATTTT.

The rearrangement uses TRBV28 and TRBJ1-1; 8 nucleotides line up with TRBD1. This CDR3 has 14 amino acids. The V gene's germline CDR1 is MDHEN and CDR2 SYDVKM. V was clipped by 5 bases and J by 4 bases; unmatched bases: 6. DNA for the CDR3: TGTGCCAGCAGTCCGCCCACAGGGGGCACTGAAGCTTTCTTT. Translating gives CASSPPTGGTEAFF. Drawing the rest from reference TRBV28 and TRBJ1-1, the complete variable domain is DVKVTQSSRYLVKRTGEKVFLECVQDMDHENMFWYRQDPGLGLRLIYFSYDVKMKEKGDIPEGYSVSREKKERFSLILESASTNQTSMYLCASSPPTGGTEAFFGQGTRLTVV.

Notes on this clone: Other DNA sequences of this sample code for an identical CDR3. This chain uses TRBV28 with TRBJ2-7; the D gene is possibly TRBD1 (6 bases). The CDR3 loop spans 14 amino acids. V was trimmed by 2 bases and J by 4 bases, leaving 12 bases between them. Germline loops: CDR1 MDHEN, CDR2 SYDVKM. CDR3 in amino acids: CASSLRQVSYEQYF. DNA of the CDR3: TGTGCCAGCAGTTTACGACAGGTCTCGTACGAGCAGTACTTC.

Here the CDR3 DNA reads TGCGCCAGCGGTCGGACAAGGGACACTGAAGCTTTCTTT. It translates to CASGRTRDTEAFF. This sequence joins TRBV4-3 and TRBJ1-1, with TRBD1 as a possible D gene (5 bases). From germline, CDR1 is LGHNA and CDR2 YSLEER. The V end was cut by 8 bases, the J end by 3 bases, with 13 bases between. CDR3 length equals 13 residues.

This CDR3 reads CASSLRRDATEAFF. The CDR3 DNA reads as TGTGCCAGCAGTTTGAGGAGGGACGCCACTGAAGCTTTCTTT. V gene TRBV6-5 combines with J gene TRBJ1-1; maybe TRBD1 (5 bases). This CDR3 region has 14 residues. Per germline, CDR1 MNHEY and CDR2 SVGAGI. Trimming pared 4 bases from V and 4 bases from J, leaving 13 bases between.

This chain connects TRBV5-1 to TRBJ1-1; D gene uncertain. Trimming took off 5 bases at V and 0 bases at J, with 8 bases between the two ends. The CDR3 length is 13 residues. CDR1 and CDR2 from the germline V gene are SGHRS and YFSETQ. The CDR3: CASRTNLNTEAFF. CDR3 bases: TGCGCCAGCAGGACAAATCTGAACACTGAAGCTTTCTTT.

The chain joins TRBV4-3 to TRBJ2-7; D is ambiguous. Between the trimmed V and J ends, which lost 0 bases and 0 bases, there was a span of 9 bases. The CDR3 is made up of 15 amino acids. CDR1 LGHNA and CDR2 YSLEER come from the germline V gene. Here the CDR3 DNA reads TGCGCCAGCAGCCAAGAATATCCAGTCTCCTACGAGCAGTACTTC. It translates to CASSQEYPVSYEQYF.

This rearrangement joins TRBV7-2 to TRBJ2-7; 10 bases line up with TRBD2. Germline V gene sequence: CDR1 SGHTA, CDR2 FQGNSA. V gave up 7 bases and J gave up 0 bases; unmatched junction bases: 6. The CDR3 contains 15 residues. This chain's CDR3 is CASKIAGGRSYEQYF. The CDR3, as DNA: TGTGCCAGCAAGATAGCGGGGGGCCGCTCCTACGAGCAGTACTTC.